This is a list of T cell receptor beta chains from one sample in a study of a mutant IDH1 vaccine in newly diagnosed glioma. Clones were sequenced by immunoSEQ multiplex PCR, and TCRdb holds only the in-frame ones, with some missing. This table holds some 61,000 clones, approximately 83% found once. Sequences were derived from PBMCs, sampled from a glioma patient treated with radiotherapy, temozolomide or both. These receptors all stem from a man aged 30 to 39 with glioma. Both conserved end residues are part of each CDR3. A D gene is named only where the DNA matches it firmly. Clone size is shown for a subset of rows, as once, few, many or a class of expanded clone.

>TRBV6-5|.|.|TRBJ2-3
TGTGCCAGCAGAGGACCCTTAGGCACAGATACGCAGTATTTT
CASRGPLGTDTQYF
>TRBV19|.|.|TRBJ1-1
TGTGCCAGTAGTACTTCGCGGTTTGGCAGGGGTCGCACTGAAGCTTTCTTT
CASSTSRFGRGRTEAFF
>TRBV11-2|.|TRBD1|TRBJ2-7
TGTGCCAGCAGCCTCCCCTTGTCGGGACAGCCACCCTACGAGCAGTACTTC
CASSLPLSGQPPYEQYF
>TRBV5-6|once|.|TRBJ1-1
TGTGCCAGCAGCTTGCGGTCAGGCTTTATGAACACTGAAGCTTTCTTT
CASSLRSGFMNTEAFF
>TRBV10-2|.|.|TRBJ1-5
TGCGCCAGCAAGGATAGCAATCAGCCCCAGCATTTT
CASKDSNQPQHF
>TRBV7-8|.|TRBD1|TRBJ1-5
TGTGCCAGCAGCTTAGGAGGGGGCAAAGGAAATCAGCCCCAGCATTTT
CASSLGGGKGNQPQHF
>TRBV14|.|.|TRBJ2-2
TGTGCCAGCAGCCAAGAACGGCTGACTGGCGGGGCGGCCGAGTTTAGGGAGCTGTTTTTT
CASSQERLTGGAAEFRELFF
>TRBV2|.|.|TRBJ2-5
TGTGCCAGCAGTGAAAAGCGAGAGACCCAGTACTTC
CASSEKRETQYF
>TRBV6-1|.|.|TRBJ1-6
TGTGCCAGCAGTGAAGCGTTGGCCTCTCGGTACAATTCACCCCTCCACTTT
CASSEALASRYNSPLHF
>TRBV6-6|.|TRBD2|TRBJ2-3
TGTGCCTCAACCCGAGCGGGGAGATACACAGATACGCAGTATTTT
CASTRAGRYTDTQYF
>TRBV18|.|TRBD1|TRBJ1-5
TGTGCCAGCTCATCTCAGCGGGTCGGACAGGGCCATCAGCCCCAGCATTTT
CASSSQRVGQGHQPQHF
>TRBV30|.|.|TRBJ2-7
TGTGCCTGGAGCCGGGACATTTCCTACGAGCAGTACTTC
CAWSRDISYEQYF
>TRBV13|.|TRBD2|TRBJ2-3
TGTGCCAGCAGCACCCGACTAGCGGGGGGTGATACGCAGTATTTT
CASSTRLAGGDTQYF
>TRBV4-1|.|.|TRBJ2-7
TGCGCCAGCAGCCAAGACCACTCCACGGTGGGGGTTTACTACGAGCAGTACTTC
CASSQDHSTVGVYYEQYF
>TRBV7-8|once|TRBD1|TRBJ2-7
TGTGCCAGCAGCTCCTGGGACAGGGACGGCGAGCAGTACTTC
CASSSWDRDGEQYF
>TRBV27|once|.|TRBJ2-4
TGTGCCAGCAGTTCAAACGCGGGGAACATTCAGTACTTC
CASSSNAGNIQYF
>TRBV5-6|.|.|TRBJ1-5
TGTGCCAGCAGCTTGTGGGACCTATTGGGGGAACCCCAGCATTTT
CASSLWDLLGEPQHF
>TRBV4-1|.|TRBD1|TRBJ2-7
TGCGCCAGCAGCCAAGCCGGACAGGCCACCTACGAGCAGTACTTC
CASSQAGQATYEQYF
>TRBV6-6|.|.|TRBJ2-7
TGTGCCAGCGAGGGGCACGAGCAGTACTTC
CASEGHEQYF
>TRBV19|.|.|TRBJ2-3
TGTGCCAGTAGTATCTCGCCGTCTAGCACAGATACGCAGTATTTT
CASSISPSSTDTQYF
>TRBV5-1|.|.|TRBJ1-1
TGCGCCAGCAGCCGCCGACAGGACCGGTATCCTGAAGCTTTCTTT
CASSRRQDRYPEAFF
>TRBV7-9|.|.|TRBJ1-1
TGTGCCAGCAGCCGTGAAAGGAACACTGAAGCTTTCTTT
CASSRERNTEAFF
>TRBV2|.|.|TRBJ1-3
TGTGCCAGCAGATCAGGGGCCTCTGGAAACACCATATATTTT
CASRSGASGNTIYF
>TRBV30|.|.|TRBJ2-7
TGTGCCTGGAGTGTACTGTCCGCCTACGAGCAGTACTTC
CAWSVLSAYEQYF
>TRBV19|.|.|TRBJ1-4
TGTGCCAGTAGTATGCCGCCAGGCGACGAAAAACTGTTTTTT
CASSMPPGDEKLFF
>TRBV19|.|.|TRBJ2-3
TGTGCCAGTAGTATTACTTCGGGTACGCAGTATTTT
CASSITSGTQYF
>TRBV7-6|once|TRBD2|TRBJ2-1
TGTGCCAGCAGCTACGATAGCGGGTACAATGAGCAGTTCTTC
CASSYDSGYNEQFF
>TRBV7-8|.|.|TRBJ2-7
TGTGCCAGCAGCTTGTCCGGGGGCGACTCCTACGAGCAGTACTTC
CASSLSGGDSYEQYF
>TRBV18|.|.|TRBJ2-2
TGTGCCAGCTCACCTAAAGGGGTCGGGGAGCTGTTTTTT
CASSPKGVGELFF
>TRBV6-5|.|.|TRBJ1-2
TGTGCCAGCAGTTACTCTTGGGACTTGGGAGGCTACACCTTC
CASSYSWDLGGYTF
>TRBV6-1|.|.|TRBJ1-5
TGTGCCAGCAGTATGGCCCTCAATAGCAATCAGCCCCAGCATTTT
CASSMALNSNQPQHF
>TRBV7-7|.|.|TRBJ2-1
TGTGCCAGCAGCCCGACTATTTACAATGAGCAGTTCTTC
CASSPTIYNEQFF